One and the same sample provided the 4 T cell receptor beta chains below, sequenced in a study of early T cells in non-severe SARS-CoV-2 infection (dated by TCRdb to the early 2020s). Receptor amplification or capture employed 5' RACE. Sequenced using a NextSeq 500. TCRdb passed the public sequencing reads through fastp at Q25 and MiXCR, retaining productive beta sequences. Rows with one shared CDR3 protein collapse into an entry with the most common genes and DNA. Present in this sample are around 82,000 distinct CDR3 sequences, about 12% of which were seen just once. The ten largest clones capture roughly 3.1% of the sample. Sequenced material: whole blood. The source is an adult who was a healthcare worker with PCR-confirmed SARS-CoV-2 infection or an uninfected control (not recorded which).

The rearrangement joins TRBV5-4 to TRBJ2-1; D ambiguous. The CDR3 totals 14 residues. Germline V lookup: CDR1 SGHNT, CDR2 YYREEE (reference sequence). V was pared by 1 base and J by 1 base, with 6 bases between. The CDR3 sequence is CASSLPDSYNEQFF. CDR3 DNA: TGTGCCAGCAGCTTGCCCGATTCCTACAATGAGCAGTTCTTC.

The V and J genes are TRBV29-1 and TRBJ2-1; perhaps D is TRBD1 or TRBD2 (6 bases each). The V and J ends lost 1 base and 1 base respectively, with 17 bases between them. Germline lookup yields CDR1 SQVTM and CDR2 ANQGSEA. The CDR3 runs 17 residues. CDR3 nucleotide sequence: TGCAGCGTTGAAGTTGGAGGGGGGTCCCCTTCCTACAATGAGCAGTTCTTC. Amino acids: CSVEVGGGSPSYNEQFF.

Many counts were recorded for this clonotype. This CDR3 reads CASHLSGRPPGELFF. The CDR3 DNA sequence: TGTGCCAGCCATCTTAGCGGGAGGCCCCCCGGGGAGCTGTTTTTT. The genes are TRBV28 and TRBJ2-2; 10 bases are a match to TRBD2. The trim removed 8 bases at V and 6 bases at J, leaving 9 bases unmatched. The CDR3 sequence is 15 residues long. CDR1 is MDHEN and CDR2 is SYDVKM in the germline V gene.

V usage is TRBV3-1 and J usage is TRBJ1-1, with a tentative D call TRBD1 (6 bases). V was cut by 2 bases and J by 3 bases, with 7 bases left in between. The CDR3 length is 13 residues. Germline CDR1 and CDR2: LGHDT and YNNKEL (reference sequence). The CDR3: CASSQNRDTEAFF. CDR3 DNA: TGTGCCAGCAGCCAAAACAGGGACACTGAAGCTTTCTTT. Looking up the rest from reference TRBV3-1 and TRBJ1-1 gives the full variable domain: DTAVSQTPKYLVTQMGNDKSIKCEQNLGHDTMYWYKQDSKKFLKIMFSYNNKELIINETVPNRFSPKSPDKAHLNLHINSLELGDSAVYFCASSQNRDTEAFFGQGTRLTVV.